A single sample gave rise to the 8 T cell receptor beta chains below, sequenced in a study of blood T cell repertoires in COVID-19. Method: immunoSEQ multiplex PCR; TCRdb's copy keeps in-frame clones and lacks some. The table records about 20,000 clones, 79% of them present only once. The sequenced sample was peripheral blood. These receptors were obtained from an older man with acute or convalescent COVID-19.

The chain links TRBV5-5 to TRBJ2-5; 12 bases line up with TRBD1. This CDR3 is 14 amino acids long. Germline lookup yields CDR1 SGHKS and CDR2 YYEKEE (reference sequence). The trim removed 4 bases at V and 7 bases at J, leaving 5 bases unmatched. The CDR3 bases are TGTGCCAGCAGCGGGACAGGGGGCGGGGGGACCCAGTACTTC. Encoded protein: CASSGTGGGGTQYF.

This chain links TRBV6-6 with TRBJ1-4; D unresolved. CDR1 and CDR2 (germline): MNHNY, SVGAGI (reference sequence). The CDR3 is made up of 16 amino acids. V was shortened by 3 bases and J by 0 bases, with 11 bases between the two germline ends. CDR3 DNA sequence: TGTGCCAGCAGTTATTGGGAGCTTGCAACTAATGAAAAACTGTTTTTT. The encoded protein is CASSYWELATNEKLFF.

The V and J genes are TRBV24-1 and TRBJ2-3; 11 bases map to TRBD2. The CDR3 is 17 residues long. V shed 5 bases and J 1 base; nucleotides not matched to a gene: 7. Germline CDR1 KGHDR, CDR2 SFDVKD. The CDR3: CATSGRLLAGGTDTQYF. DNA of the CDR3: TGTGCCACCAGTGGCCGGTTACTAGCGGGGGGCACAGATACGCAGTATTTT.

The CDR3 DNA follows: TGTGCCAGCAGCCCGAACACCCAAAATCCGACAGGGGGCACCGGGGAGCTGTTTTTT. Translated, it gives CASSPNTQNPTGGTGELFF. The chain is built from TRBV7-3 and TRBJ2-2; 9 nucleotides agree with TRBD1. With V trimmed by 5 bases and J by 4 bases, 17 bases remained unmatched. CDR1 and CDR2 from the germline V gene are SGHTA and FQGTGA. The CDR3 is 19 residues long.

Here the CDR3 DNA reads TGTGCCAGTAGTATCAGTCGGGGACAGGGACACATTCAGTACTTC. Its translation is CASSISRGQGHIQYF. The chain is built from TRBV19 and TRBJ2-4; 9 bases fit TRBD1. The CDR3 totals 15 residues. The trim removed 3 bases at V and 8 bases at J, leaving 8 bases unmatched. The germline V gene encodes CDR1 LNHDA and CDR2 SQIVND (reference sequence).

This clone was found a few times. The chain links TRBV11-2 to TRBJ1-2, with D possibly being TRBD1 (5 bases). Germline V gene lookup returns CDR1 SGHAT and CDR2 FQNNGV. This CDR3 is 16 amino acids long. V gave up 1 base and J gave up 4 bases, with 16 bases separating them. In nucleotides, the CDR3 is TGTGCCAGCAGCTTAGTTTTCCCAGGGTGGGGCTATGGCTACACCTTC. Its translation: CASSLVFPGWGYGYTF.

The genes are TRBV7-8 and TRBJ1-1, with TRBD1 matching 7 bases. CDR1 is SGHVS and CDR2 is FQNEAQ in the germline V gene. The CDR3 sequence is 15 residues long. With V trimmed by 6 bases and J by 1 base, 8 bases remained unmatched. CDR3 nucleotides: TGTGCCAGCAGTCTGCCAGGGGGACGGAACACTGAAGCTTTCTTT. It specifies CASSLPGGRNTEAFF.

This chain's CDR3 is CASSVGQGASYGYTF. In DNA form, the CDR3 reads TGCGCCAGCAGCGTGGGACAGGGGGCTTCTTATGGCTACACCTTC. The chain links TRBV5-1 to TRBJ1-2, with 12 bases aligning to TRBD1. V gave up 4 bases and J gave up 5 bases; unmatched junction bases: 6. CDR1 and CDR2 (germline): SGHRS, YFSETQ. The CDR3 runs 15 residues.